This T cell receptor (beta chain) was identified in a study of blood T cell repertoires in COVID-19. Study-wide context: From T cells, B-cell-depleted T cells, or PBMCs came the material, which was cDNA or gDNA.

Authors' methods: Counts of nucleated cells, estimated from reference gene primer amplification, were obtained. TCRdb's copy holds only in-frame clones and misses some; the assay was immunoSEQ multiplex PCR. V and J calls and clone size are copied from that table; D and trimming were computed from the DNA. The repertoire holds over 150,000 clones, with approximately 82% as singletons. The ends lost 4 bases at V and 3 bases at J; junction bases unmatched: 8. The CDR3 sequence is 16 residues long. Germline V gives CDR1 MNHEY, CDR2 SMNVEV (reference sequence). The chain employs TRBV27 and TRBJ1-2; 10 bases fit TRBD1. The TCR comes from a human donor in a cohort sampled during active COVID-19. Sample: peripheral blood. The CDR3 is CASSSLGTGADYGYTF. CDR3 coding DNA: TGTGCCAGCAGTTCCCTCGGGACAGGGGCGGACTATGGCTACACCTTC.